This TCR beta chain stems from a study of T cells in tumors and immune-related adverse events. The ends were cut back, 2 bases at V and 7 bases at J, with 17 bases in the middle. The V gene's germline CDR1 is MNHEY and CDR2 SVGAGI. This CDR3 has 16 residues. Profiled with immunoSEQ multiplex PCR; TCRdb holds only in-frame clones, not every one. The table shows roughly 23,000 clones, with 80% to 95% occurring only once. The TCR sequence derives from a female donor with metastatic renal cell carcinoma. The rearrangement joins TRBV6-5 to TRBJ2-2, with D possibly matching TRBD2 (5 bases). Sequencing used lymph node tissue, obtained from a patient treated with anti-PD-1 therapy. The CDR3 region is CASSYDSRHGVGELFF. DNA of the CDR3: TGTGCCAGCAGTTACGACTCACGCCACGGGGTCGGGGAGCTGTTTTTT.